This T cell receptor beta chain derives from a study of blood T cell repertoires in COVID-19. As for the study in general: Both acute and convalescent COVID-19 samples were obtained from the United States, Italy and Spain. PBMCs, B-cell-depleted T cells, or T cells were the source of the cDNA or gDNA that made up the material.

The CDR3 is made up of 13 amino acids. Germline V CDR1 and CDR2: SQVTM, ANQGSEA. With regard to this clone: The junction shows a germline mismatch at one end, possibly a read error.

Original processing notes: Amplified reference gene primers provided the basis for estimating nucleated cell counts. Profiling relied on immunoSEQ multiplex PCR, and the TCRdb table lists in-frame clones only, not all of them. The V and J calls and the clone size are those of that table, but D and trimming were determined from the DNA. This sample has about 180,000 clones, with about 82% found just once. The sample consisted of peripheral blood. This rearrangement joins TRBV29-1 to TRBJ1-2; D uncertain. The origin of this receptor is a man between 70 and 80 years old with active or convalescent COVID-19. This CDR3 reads CSVEAELYNGYTF. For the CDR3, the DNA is TGCAGCGTGGAAGCGGAGTTGTATAATGGCTACACCTTC.